Listed below are T cell receptor beta chains from one sample, sequenced in a study of T-cell memory formation after mild COVID-19. From the 5' RACE reads, TCRdb called clonotypes with MiXCR, one entry per CDR3 protein. This sample has about 290,000 distinct CDR3 sequences, with about 16% found just once. Sequences were obtained from PBMCs or a T cell subset sorted from them (not recorded which). Every receptor here comes from a man aged 18 to 29 who had mild COVID-19 (a few samples of this study predate the infection). Cell type and time point are not known. Both conserved end residues are part of each CDR3. Fields, in order: V gene, CDR3 length, D gene, J gene, CDR3 protein. D genes are given only for firm matches.

>TRBV7-2|19|TRBD2|TRBJ2-1
CASSRPSRGGKSSYNEQFF
>TRBV11-2|14|NA|TRBJ2-7
CASSLDTGRYEQYF
>TRBV5-5|15|NA|TRBJ1-1
CASSLRPDMNTEAFF
>TRBV27|15|NA|TRBJ1-4
CASSFDGRLPEKLFF
>TRBV5-1|13|TRBD1|TRBJ2-7
CASRGTGAYEQYF
>TRBV27|16|NA|TRBJ1-1
CASSLQQGIQNTEAFF
>TRBV7-3|14|NA|TRBJ1-1
CASSSDRDNTEAFF
>TRBV5-1|15|NA|TRBJ2-2
CASSLLATNTGELFF
>TRBV6-5|15|TRBD1|TRBJ1-2
CASSYSGGQLYGYTF
>TRBV12-3/TRBV12-4|15|NA|TRBJ1-1
CASSPIQRMNTEAFF
>TRBV7-3|15|NA|TRBJ2-3
CASSPRDGHTDTQYF
>TRBV2|13|NA|TRBJ2-4
CASKWNERDIQYF
>TRBV7-8|16|NA|TRBJ2-5
CASSPQTPGSQETQYF
>TRBV4-3|14|NA|TRBJ2-3
CASSQDQITDTQYF
>TRBV30|14|NA|TRBJ2-3
CAWSRPRTRRTQYF
>TRBV29-1|10|NA|TRBJ2-3
CSVRTDTQYF
>TRBV5-6|14|TRBD2|TRBJ2-1
CASSFRRGVDEQFF
>TRBV20-1|16|NA|TRBJ1-2
CSASSTERTPYYGYTF
>TRBV20-1|14|TRBD1|TRBJ1-3
CSARDRNSGNTIYF
>TRBV20-1|17|TRBD2|TRBJ2-2
CSARGSLAGENTGELFF
>TRBV6-5|17|NA|TRBJ1-1
CASSYSGGIGGNTEAFF
>TRBV10-3|13|NA|TRBJ2-5
CAISAGFGETQYF
>TRBV6-5|12|NA|TRBJ2-2
CASRSNTGELFF
>TRBV5-1|13|TRBD1|TRBJ1-2
CASSWDRKAGYTF
>TRBV29-1|9|NA|TRBJ2-3
CGAGDTQYF
>TRBV11-2|15|NA|TRBJ2-7
CASSLAPGTSYEQYF
>TRBV7-2|19|NA|TRBJ2-1
CASSLVPGRGAAGYNEQFF
>TRBV5-4|15|NA|TRBJ2-1
CASRSDFSSYNEQFF
>TRBV21-1|12|NA|TRBJ2-1
CASSKVGSSKFF
>TRBV7-6|16|NA|TRBJ1-3
CASSARLDRSGNTIYF
>TRBV11-2|13|NA|TRBJ2-2
CASTDTNTGELFF
>TRBV20-1|15|NA|TRBJ1-1
CSARDHQGHDTEAFF
>TRBV7-2|15|TRBD2|TRBJ2-1
CASSPTSGTRYEQFF
>TRBV3-1|15|TRBD1|TRBJ1-5
CASSQGTGGHQPQHF
>TRBV27|14|TRBD1|TRBJ2-1
CASTGQVNPNEQFF
>TRBV12-3/TRBV12-4|13|NA|TRBJ2-7
CASSYRESYEQYF
>TRBV12-3/TRBV12-4|15|NA|TRBJ1-5
CASSLARDGSQPQHF
>TRBV6-2/TRBV6-3|15|NA|TRBJ1-1
CASGKADRLNTEAFF
>TRBV9|15|TRBD1|TRBJ2-2
CASSVTGVNTGELFF
>TRBV20-1|11|NA|TRBJ1-6
CSVREGSPLHF
>TRBV5-1|15|TRBD1|TRBJ2-3
CASSLARTGTDTQYF
>TRBV5-5|14|TRBD1|TRBJ2-7
CASRDRVSSYEQYF
>TRBV7-2|16|NA|TRBJ2-3
CASSLIGGSSTDTQYF
>TRBV5-1|15|NA|TRBJ2-6
CASSYDGSGANVLTF
>TRBV29-1|14|NA|TRBJ1-2
CSVQRDTSNYGYTF
>TRBV11-2|13|NA|TRBJ1-1
CASIFWGGTEAFF
>TRBV27|13|NA|TRBJ1-1
CASSIRSNTEAFF
>TRBV11-3|13|NA|TRBJ2-7
CATKTGRIGEQYF
>TRBV4-2|16|NA|TRBJ2-1
CASSQEGRANYNEQFF
>TRBV24-1|13|NA|TRBJ2-2
CATSDLQGRELFF
>TRBV18|16|NA|TRBJ1-5
CASSPPAGRSNQPQHF
>TRBV7-3|16|TRBD2|TRBJ2-3
CASSRALAGGTDTQYF